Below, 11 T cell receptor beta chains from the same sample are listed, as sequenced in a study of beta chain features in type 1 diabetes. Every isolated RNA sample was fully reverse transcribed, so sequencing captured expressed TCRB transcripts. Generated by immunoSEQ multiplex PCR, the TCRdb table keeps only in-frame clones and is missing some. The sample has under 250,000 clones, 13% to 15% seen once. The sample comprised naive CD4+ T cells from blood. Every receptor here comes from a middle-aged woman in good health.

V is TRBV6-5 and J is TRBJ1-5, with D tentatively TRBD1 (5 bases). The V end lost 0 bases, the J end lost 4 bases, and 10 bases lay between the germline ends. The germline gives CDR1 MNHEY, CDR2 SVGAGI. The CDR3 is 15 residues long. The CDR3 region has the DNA TGTGCCAGCAGTTACTCATTCCCAGGGAATCAGCCCCAGCATTTT. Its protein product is CASSYSFPGNQPQHF.

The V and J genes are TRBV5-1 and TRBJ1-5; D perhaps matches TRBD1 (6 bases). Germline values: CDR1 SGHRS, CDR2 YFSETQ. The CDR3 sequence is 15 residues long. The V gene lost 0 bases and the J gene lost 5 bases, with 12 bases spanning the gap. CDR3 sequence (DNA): TGCGCCAGCAGCTTGGTGGGTTCAGGGGATCAGCCCCAGCATTTT. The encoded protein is CASSLVGSGDQPQHF.

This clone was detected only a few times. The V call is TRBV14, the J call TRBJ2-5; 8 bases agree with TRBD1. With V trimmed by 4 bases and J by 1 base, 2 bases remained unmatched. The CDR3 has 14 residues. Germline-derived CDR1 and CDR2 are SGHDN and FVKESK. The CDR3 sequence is CASSPTGVQETQYF. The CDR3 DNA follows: TGTGCCAGCAGCCCGACAGGGGTCCAAGAGACCCAGTACTTC.

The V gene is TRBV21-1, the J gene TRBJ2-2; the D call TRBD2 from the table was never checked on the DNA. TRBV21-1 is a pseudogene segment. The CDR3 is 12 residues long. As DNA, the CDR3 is TGTGCCAGCTTAGTGAACACCGGGGAGCTGTTTTTT. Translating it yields CASLVNTGELFF.

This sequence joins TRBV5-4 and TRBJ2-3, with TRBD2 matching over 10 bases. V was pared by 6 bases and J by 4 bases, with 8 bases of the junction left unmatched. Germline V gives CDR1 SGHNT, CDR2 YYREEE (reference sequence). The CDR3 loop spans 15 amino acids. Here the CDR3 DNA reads TGTGCCAGCAACCTACCAGCGGGGGGGCCAGATACGCAGTATTTT. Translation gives CASNLPAGGPDTQYF.

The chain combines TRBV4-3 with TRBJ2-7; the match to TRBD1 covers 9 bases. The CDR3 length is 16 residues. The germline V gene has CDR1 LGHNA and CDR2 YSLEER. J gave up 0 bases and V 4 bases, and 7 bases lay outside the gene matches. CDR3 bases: TGCGCCAGCAGCCCAAACGGACAGGGGATCTCCTACGAGCAGTACTTC. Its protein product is CASSPNGQGISYEQYF.

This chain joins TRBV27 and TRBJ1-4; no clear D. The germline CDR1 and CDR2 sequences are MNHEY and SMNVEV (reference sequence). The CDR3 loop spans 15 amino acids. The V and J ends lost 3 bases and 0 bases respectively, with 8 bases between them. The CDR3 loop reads CASSFRVATNEKLFF. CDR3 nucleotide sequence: TGTGCCAGCAGTTTTCGTGTAGCAACTAATGAAAAACTGTTTTTT.

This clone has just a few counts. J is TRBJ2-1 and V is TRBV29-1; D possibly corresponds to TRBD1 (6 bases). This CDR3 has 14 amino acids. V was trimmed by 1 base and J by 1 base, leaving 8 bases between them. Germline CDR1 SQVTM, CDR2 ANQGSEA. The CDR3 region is CSVEVRGSYNEQFF. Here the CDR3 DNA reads TGCAGCGTTGAAGTCAGGGGTTCCTACAATGAGCAGTTCTTC.

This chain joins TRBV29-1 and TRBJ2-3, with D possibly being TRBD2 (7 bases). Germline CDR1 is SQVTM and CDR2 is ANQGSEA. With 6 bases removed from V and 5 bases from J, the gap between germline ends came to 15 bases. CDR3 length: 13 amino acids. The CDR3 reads CSVRGGRGDTQYF. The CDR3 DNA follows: TGCAGCGTGAGGGGGGGCAGGGGAGATACGCAGTATTTT.

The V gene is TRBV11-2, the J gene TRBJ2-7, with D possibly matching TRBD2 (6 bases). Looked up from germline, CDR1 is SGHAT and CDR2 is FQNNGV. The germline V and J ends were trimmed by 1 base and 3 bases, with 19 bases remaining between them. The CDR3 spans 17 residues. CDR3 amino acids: CASSLGGVTGNIYEQYF. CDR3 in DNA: TGTGCCAGCAGCTTAGGGGGGGTGACTGGAAATATCTACGAGCAGTACTTC.

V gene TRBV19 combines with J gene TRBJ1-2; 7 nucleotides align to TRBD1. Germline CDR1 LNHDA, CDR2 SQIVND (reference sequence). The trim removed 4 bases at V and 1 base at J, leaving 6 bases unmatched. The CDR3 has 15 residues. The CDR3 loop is CASSTRDSINYGYTF. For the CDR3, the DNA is TGTGCCAGTAGTACAAGGGACAGCATTAACTATGGCTACACCTTC.